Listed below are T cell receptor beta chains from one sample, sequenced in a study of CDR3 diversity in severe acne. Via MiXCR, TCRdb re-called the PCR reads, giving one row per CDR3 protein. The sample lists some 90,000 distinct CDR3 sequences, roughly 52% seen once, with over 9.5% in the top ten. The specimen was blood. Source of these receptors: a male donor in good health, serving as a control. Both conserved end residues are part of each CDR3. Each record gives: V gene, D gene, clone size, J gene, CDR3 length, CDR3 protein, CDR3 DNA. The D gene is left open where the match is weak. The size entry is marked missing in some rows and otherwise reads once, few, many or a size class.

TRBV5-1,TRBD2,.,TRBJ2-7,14,CASSPLAGAYEQYF,TGTGCCAGCAGCCCGTTAGCGGGGGCCTACGAGCAGTACTTC
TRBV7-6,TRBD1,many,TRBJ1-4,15,CASSLVPGGYEKLFF,TGTGCCAGCAGCTTAGTTCCAGGGGGCTATGAAAAACTGTTTTTT
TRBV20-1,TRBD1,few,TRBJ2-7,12,CSATPGTAEQYF,TGCAGTGCAACCCCCGGGACAGCCGAGCAGTACTTC
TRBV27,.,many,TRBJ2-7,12,CATATGPYEQYF,TGTGCCACCGCGACGGGGCCCTACGAGCAGTACTTC
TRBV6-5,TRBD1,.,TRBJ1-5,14,CASSSDRGYQPQHF,TGTGCCAGCAGTTCAGACAGGGGCTATCAGCCCCAGCATTTT
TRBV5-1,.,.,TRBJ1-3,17,CASSFSQGHPSGNTIYF,TGTGCCAGCAGTTTTAGCCAGGGGCACCCCTCTGGAAACACCATATATTTT
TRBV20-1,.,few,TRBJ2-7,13,CSAPARGAYEQYF,TGCAGTGCGCCCGCCAGGGGGGCCTACGAGCAGTACTTC
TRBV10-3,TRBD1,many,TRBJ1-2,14,CAISAGTGEHGYTF,TGTGCCATCAGCGCCGGGACAGGGGAGCATGGCTACACCTTC
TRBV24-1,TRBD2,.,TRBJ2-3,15,CATRFTSGATDTQYF,TGTGCCACCAGGTTTACTAGCGGGGCCACAGATACGCAGTATTTT
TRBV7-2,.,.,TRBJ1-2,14,CASSPVQGGYGYTF,TGTGCCAGCAGCCCGGTGCAGGGAGGGTATGGCTACACCTTC
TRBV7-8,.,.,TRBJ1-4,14,CASSRTEGREKLFF,TGTGCCAGCAGCCGGACAGAGGGACGCGAAAAACTGTTTTTT
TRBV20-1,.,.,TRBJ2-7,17,CSARQDREGESSYEQYF,TGCAGTGCTAGGCAGGACAGGGAGGGGGAAAGCTCCTACGAGCAGTACTTC
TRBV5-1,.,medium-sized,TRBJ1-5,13,CASSFDGHQPQHF,TGCGCCAGCAGCTTCGACGGACATCAGCCCCAGCATTTT
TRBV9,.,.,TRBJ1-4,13,CASSYRQNEKLFF,TGTGCCAGCAGCTACAGACAGAATGAAAAACTGTTTTTT
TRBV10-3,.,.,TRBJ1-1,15,CASSQRRGGNTEAFF,TGTGCCAGCAGTCAGCGTCGGGGCGGGAACACTGAAGCTTTCTTT
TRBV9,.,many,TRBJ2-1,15,CASSPPKGAGNEQFF,TGTGCCAGCAGCCCACCCAAGGGGGCGGGGAATGAGCAGTTCTTC
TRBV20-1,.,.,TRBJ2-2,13,CSAKPAGLGELFF,TGCAGTGCCAAACCGGCAGGGCTCGGGGAGCTGTTTTTT
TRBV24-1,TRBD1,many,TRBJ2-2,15,CATHPGQGGTGELFF,TGTGCCACCCACCCGGGACAGGGAGGGACCGGGGAGCTGTTTTTT
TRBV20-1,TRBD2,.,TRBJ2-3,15,CSARGLAGGTDTQYF,TGCAGTGCTAGAGGACTAGCGGGAGGCACAGATACGCAGTATTTT
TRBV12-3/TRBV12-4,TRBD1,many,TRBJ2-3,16,CASTTNTQGPTDTQYF,TGTGCCAGCACCACGAATACACAGGGGCCCACAGATACGCAGTATTTT
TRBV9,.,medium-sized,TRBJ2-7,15,CASSATPSDSYEQYF,TGTGCCAGCAGCGCCACACCCTCGGACAGCTACGAGCAGTACTTC
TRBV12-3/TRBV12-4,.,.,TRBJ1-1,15,CAQTEARSMNTEAFF,TGTGCCCAGACCGAGGCACGGTCGATGAACACTGAAGCTTTCTTT
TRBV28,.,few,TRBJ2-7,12,CASSTGGIEQYF,TGTGCCAGCAGTACTGGGGGAATCGAGCAGTACTTC
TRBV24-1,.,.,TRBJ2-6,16,CATTETGPAGANVLTF,TGTGCCACCACGGAAACAGGTCCAGCTGGGGCCAACGTCCTGACTTTC
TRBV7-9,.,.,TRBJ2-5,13,CAGSLDRQETQYF,TGTGCCGGCAGCTTAGACCGCCAAGAGACCCAGTACTTC
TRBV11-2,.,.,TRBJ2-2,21,CASSLDRGEAFFGQGTGELFF,.
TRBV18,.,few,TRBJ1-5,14,CASSPYGNNQPQHF,TGTGCCAGCTCACCTTATGGGAACAATCAGCCCCAGCATTTT
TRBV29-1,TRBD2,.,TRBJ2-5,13,CSVVLAGPGTQYF,TGCAGCGTTGTTCTAGCGGGCCCAGGGACCCAGTACTTC
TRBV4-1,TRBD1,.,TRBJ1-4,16,CASSLYPGQINEKLFF,TGCGCCAGCAGCCTCTACCCGGGACAGATTAATGAAAAACTGTTTTTT
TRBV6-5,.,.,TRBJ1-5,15,CATGPVEVSNQPQHF,TGTGCCACCGGACCGGTGGAGGTTAGCAATCAGCCCCAGCATTTT
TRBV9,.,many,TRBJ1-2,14,CASSPGQIRHGYTF,TGTGCCAGCAGCCCGGGACAAATCCGACATGGCTACACCTTC
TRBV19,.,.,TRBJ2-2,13,CASRPQLTEELFF,TGTGCCAGTAGACCTCAGCTCACCGAGGAGCTGTTTTTT
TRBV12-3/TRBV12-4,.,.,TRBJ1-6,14,CASSLGQSNSPLHF,TGTGCCAGCAGTTTAGGACAGAGTAATTCACCCCTCCACTTT
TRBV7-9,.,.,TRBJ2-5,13,CASSLGTRETQYF,TGTGCCAGCAGCTTAGGGACTCGAGAGACCCAGTACTTC
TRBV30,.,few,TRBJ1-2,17,CALDGPSTGFRGYGYTF,TGTGCGCTGGACGGGCCTTCGACTGGGTTCCGAGGCTATGGCTACACCTTC
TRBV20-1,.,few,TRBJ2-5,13,CSASSGLGETQYF,TGCAGTGCTAGTTCCGGGCTGGGGGAGACCCAGTACTTC
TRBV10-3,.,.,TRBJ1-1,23,CASSTTVGRSYEQYFGPGTEAFF,.
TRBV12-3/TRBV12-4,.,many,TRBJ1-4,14,CASTNDGLNEKLFF,TGTGCCAGCACTAACGACGGATTAAATGAAAAACTGTTTTTT
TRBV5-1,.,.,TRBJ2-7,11,CASSPQDEQYF,TGCGCCAGCAGCCCCCAGGACGAGCAGTACTTC
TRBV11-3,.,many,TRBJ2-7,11,CASTPGHEQYF,TGTGCCAGCACACCGGGCCACGAGCAGTACTTC
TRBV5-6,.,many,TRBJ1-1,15,CASSLRQGRYTEAFF,TGTGCCAGCAGCTTGAGGCAGGGTCGATACACTGAAGCTTTCTTT
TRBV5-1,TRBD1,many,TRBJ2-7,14,CASPPGDRDYEQYF,TGCGCCAGCCCTCCCGGGGACAGGGACTACGAGCAGTACTTC
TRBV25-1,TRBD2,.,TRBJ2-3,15,CASSSTSGRGGTQYF,TGTGCCAGCAGCTCGACTAGCGGGAGGGGGGGTACGCAGTATTTT
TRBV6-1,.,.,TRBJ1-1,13,CASTNTQNTEAFF,TGTGCCAGCACCAATACACAGAACACTGAAGCTTTCTTT
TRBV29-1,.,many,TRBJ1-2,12,CSVRRGRDGYTF,TGCAGCGTCCGAAGGGGAAGGGATGGCTACACCTTC
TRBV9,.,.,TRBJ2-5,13,CASSVPGDQTQYF,TGTGCCAGCAGCGTACCGGGGGACCAGACCCAGTACTTC
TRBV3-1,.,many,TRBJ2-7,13,CASSPDDSYEQYF,TGTGCCAGCAGCCCAGATGACAGCTACGAGCAGTACTTC
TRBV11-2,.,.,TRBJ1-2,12,CASSGRPYGYTF,TGTGCCAGCAGCGGCCGGCCATATGGCTACACCTTC
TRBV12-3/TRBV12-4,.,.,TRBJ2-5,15,CASSLGANPQETQYF,TGTGCCAGCAGTTTAGGGGCAAACCCTCAAGAGACCCAGTACTTC
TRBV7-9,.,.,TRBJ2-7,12,CAWSPGPYEQYF,TGTGCCTGGAGTCCGGGTCCCTACGAGCAGTACTTC
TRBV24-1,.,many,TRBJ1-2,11,CATSGMQGYTF,TGTGCCACCAGTGGCATGCAGGGCTACACCTTC
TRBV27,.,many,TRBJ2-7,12,CASSSTPYEQYF,TGTGCCAGCAGTTCCACCCCCTACGAGCAGTACTTC
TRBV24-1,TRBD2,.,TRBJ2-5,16,CATSDPGGRAQGTQYF,TGTGCCACCAGTGATCCGGGAGGACGGGCCCAAGGGACCCAGTACTTC
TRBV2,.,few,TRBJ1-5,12,CASSVTNQPQHF,TGTGCCAGCAGTGTAACCAATCAGCCCCAGCATTTT
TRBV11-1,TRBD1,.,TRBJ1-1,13,CASSGTGGTEAFF,TGTGCCAGCAGCGGTACAGGGGGCACTGAAGCTTTCTTT
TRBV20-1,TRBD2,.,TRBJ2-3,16,CSARGALAGPTDTQYF,TGCAGTGCTAGGGGAGCACTAGCGGGTCCCACAGATACGCAGTATTTT
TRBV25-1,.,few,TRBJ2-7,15,CASSDRRRSSYEQYF,TGTGCCAGCAGTGATAGGCGGCGAAGCTCCTACGAGCAGTACTTC